This T cell receptor beta chain was identified during a study of blood T cell repertoires in COVID-19. Trimming left V 3 bases short and J 4 bases short, with 14 bases between. The CDR3 runs 15 residues. Germline CDR1 and CDR2: LNHDA and SQIVND (reference sequence). Only in-frame clones appear in the TCRdb table, and some are missing; sequencing was by immunoSEQ multiplex PCR. The table records some 300,000 clones, 88% of them present only once. Sequences were obtained from peripheral blood. The sequence came from a woman in her twenties or thirties who had recovered from COVID-19. The rearrangement uses TRBV19 and TRBJ2-3; a weak D match, TRBD2 (5 bases). The CDR3 spells CASSIIRAGSDTQYF. The CDR3 coding sequence is TGTGCCAGTAGTATTATCCGGGCGGGTTCAGATACGCAGTATTTT.